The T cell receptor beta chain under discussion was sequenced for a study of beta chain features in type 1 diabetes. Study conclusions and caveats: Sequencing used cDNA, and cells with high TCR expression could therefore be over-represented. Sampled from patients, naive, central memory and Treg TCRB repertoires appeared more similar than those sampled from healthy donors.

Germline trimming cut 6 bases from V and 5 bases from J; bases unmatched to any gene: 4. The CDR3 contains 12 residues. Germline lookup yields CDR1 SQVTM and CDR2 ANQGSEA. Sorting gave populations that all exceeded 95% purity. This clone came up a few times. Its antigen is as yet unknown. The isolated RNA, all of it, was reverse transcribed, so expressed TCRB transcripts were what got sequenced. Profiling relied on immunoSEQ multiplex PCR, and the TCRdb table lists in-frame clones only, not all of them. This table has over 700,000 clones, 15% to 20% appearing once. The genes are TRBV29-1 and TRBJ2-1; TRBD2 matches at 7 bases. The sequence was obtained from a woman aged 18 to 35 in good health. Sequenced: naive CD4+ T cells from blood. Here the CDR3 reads CSVPGGHNEQFF. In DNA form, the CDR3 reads TGCAGCGTCCCGGGAGGCCACAATGAGCAGTTCTTC.